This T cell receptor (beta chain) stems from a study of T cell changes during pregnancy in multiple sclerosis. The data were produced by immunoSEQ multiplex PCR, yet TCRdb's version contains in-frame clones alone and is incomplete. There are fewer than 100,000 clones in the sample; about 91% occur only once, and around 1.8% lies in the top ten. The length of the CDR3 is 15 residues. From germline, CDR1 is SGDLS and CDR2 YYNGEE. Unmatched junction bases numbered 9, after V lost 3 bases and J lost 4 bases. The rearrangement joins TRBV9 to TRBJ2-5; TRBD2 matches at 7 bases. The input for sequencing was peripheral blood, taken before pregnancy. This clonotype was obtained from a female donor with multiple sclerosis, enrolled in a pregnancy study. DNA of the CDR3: TGTGCCAGCAGCGCCCGGGGGGACCTAGGAGAGACCCAGTACTTC. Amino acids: CASSARGDLGETQYF.